The clone carrying this T cell receptor beta chain was detected a few times. Researchers took RNA transcripts and amplified the TCR beta CDR3 regions from them. An initial round of RT-PCR targeting the TCR CDR3 relied on the HTBI primer set. From the multiplex PCR reads, TCRdb called clonotypes with MiXCR, one entry per CDR3 protein. This table holds 750,000 to 950,000 distinct CDR3 sequences, about 38% found once. The record originates from a study of T cells in Graves' hyperthyroidism and ophthalmopathy. Germline V gives CDR1 LGHDT, CDR2 YNNKEL (reference sequence). The CDR3 loop spans 15 amino acids. V trimming: 3 bases; J trimming: 6 bases; junction bases outside the gene matches: 7. Patients having uncontrolled infection, another autoimmune disease, pregnancy or lactation were not included.

The specimen sequenced was blood. The chain joins TRBV3-1 to TRBJ2-5; TRBD2 matches 10 bases. The source of this sequence is a man aged 18 to 35 with Graves' hyperthyroidism. CDR3 protein: CASSHLAGEGKTQYF. In DNA form, the CDR3 reads TGTGCCAGCAGCCACCTAGCGGGAGAGGGGAAGACCCAGTACTTC.